One sample yielded the 8 T cell receptor beta chains listed below, sequenced in a study of CD4 T cells in relation to SARS-CoV-2 and coronaviruses. Their antigens are not known. Method: immunoSEQ multiplex PCR; TCRdb's copy keeps in-frame clones and lacks some. The sample contains some 38,000 clones, more than 60% of which appear only once. The sequencing sample was made of memory CD4+ T cells from PBMCs, cultured in vitro. These receptors were obtained from an adult with COVID-19.

This sequence joins TRBV30 and TRBJ1-2; D is uncertain. The CDR3 runs to 11 residues. Trimming pared 1 base from V and 8 bases from J, leaving 8 bases between. Germline V gene lookup returns CDR1 GTSNPN and CDR2 SVGIG (reference sequence). CDR3 loop: CAWSERRGYTF. CDR3 nucleotide sequence: TGTGCCTGGAGTGAGAGGAGGGGCTACACCTTC.

This rearrangement joins TRBV11-2 to TRBJ2-7, with D uncertain. CDR1 and CDR2 (germline): SGHAT, FQNNGV. There are 11 residues in the CDR3. The germline V and J ends were trimmed by 5 bases and 3 bases, with 5 bases remaining between them. This CDR3 reads CASSQYYEQYF. CDR3 coding DNA: TGTGCCAGCAGCCAGTACTACGAGCAGTACTTC.

CDR3 DNA sequence: TGTGCCAGCAGTTTCTCCACCAAGTGGGGGAGTCAGCCCCAGCATTTT. This gives the protein CASSFSTKWGSQPQHF. The J gene is TRBJ1-5, the V gene TRBV28; D is perhaps TRBD1 (5 bases). Germline V gene lookup returns CDR1 MDHEN and CDR2 SYDVKM. V was shortened by 3 bases and J by 6 bases, with 18 bases between the two germline ends. This CDR3 contains 16 residues.

The chain employs TRBV9 and TRBJ2-5; 8 bases line up with TRBD2. J was trimmed by 4 bases and V by 3 bases; bases with no gene match: 8. Germline V CDR1 and CDR2: SGDLS, YYNGEE. The CDR3 runs 15 residues. The CDR3 sequence is CASSESGSYTETQYF. CDR3 nucleotide sequence: TGTGCCAGCAGCGAAAGCGGGAGTTATACAGAGACCCAGTACTTC. The full variable domain, rest sourced from reference TRBV9 and TRBJ2-5, is DSGVTQTPKHLITATGQRVTLRCSPRSGDLSVYWYQQSLDQGLQFLIQYYNGEERAKGNILERFSAQQFPDLHSELNLSSLELGDSALYFCASSESGSYTETQYFGPGTRLLVL.

The chain carries TRBV28 and TRBJ2-5; D call uncertain. The CDR3 has 13 amino acids. The V end lost 2 bases, the J end lost 3 bases, and 7 bases lay between the germline ends. CDR1 MDHEN and CDR2 SYDVKM come from the germline V gene. CDR3 amino acids: CASSLNPEETQYF. Written as DNA, the CDR3 is TGTGCCAGCAGTTTAAACCCTGAAGAGACCCAGTACTTC. The full variable domain, rest sourced from reference TRBV28 and TRBJ2-5, is DVKVTQSSRYLVKRTGEKVFLECVQDMDHENMFWYRQDPGLGLRLIYFSYDVKMKEKGDIPEGYSVSREKKERFSLILESASTNQTSMYLCASSLNPEETQYFGPGTRLLVL.

This clone was recorded once. The rearrangement uses TRBV19 and TRBJ2-1, with D possibly being TRBD1 or TRBD2 (5 bases each). From germline, CDR1 is LNHDA and CDR2 SQIVND (reference sequence). CDR3 length: 15 amino acids. The V gene lost 3 bases and the J gene lost 3 bases, with 12 bases spanning the gap. The CDR3 nucleotides read TGTGCCAGTAGTATGGAGAGGGGCCGCTACAATGAGCAGTTCTTC. It yields the protein CASSMERGRYNEQFF.

The chain combines TRBV7-2 with TRBJ1-6; 9 bases agree with TRBD1. Germline V lookup: CDR1 SGHTA, CDR2 FQGNSA. The CDR3 loop spans 14 amino acids. The J segment lost 8 bases and the V segment lost 5 bases, leaving 4 bases of the junction unmatched. The CDR3 nucleotides read TGTGCCAGCAGCACGCGGACAGGGGATTCACCCCTCCACTTT. Translated: CASSTRTGDSPLHF.

This clone was counted only a few times. The chain carries TRBV10-2 and TRBJ2-1; the match to TRBD1 covers 9 bases. There are 17 residues in the CDR3. Germline CDR1 WSHSY, CDR2 SAAADI. J gave up 4 bases and V 5 bases, and 12 bases lay outside the gene matches. The CDR3 protein is CASSLLTTGGRYNEQFF. In DNA form, the CDR3 reads TGCGCCAGCAGTCTATTGACTACAGGGGGCCGTTACAATGAGCAGTTCTTC.